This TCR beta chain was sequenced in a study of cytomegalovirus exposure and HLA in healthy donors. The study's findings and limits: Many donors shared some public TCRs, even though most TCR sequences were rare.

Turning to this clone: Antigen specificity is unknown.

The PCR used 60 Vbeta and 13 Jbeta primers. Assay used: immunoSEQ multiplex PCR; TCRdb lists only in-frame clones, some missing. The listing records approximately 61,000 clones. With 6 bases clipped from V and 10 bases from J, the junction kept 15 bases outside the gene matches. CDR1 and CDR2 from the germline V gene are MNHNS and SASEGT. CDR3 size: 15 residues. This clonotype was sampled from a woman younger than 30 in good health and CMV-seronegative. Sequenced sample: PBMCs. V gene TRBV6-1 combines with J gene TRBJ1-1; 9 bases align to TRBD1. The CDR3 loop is CASSPLPGQGVGAFF. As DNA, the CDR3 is TGTGCCAGCAGCCCCCTTCCGGGACAGGGAGTTGGAGCTTTCTTT.